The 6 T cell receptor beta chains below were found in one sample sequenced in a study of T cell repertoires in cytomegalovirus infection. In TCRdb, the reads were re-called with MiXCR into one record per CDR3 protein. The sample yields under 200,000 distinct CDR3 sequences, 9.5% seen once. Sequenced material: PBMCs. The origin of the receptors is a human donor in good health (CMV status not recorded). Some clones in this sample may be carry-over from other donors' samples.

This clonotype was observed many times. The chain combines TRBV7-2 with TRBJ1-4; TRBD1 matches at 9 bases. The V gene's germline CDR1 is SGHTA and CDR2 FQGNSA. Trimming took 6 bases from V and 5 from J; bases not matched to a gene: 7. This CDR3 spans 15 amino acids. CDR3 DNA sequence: TGTGCCAGCAGTCTAACCGGGACAGGGAATGAAAAACTGTTTTTT. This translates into CASSLTGTGNEKLFF.

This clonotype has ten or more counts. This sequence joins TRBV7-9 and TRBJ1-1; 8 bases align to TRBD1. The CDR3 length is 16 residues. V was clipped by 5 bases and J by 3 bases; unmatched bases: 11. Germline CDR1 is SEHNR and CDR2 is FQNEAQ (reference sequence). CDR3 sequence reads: CASSHSPGTGHTEAFF. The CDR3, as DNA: TGTGCCAGCAGCCACAGTCCCGGGACAGGCCACACTGAAGCTTTCTTT.

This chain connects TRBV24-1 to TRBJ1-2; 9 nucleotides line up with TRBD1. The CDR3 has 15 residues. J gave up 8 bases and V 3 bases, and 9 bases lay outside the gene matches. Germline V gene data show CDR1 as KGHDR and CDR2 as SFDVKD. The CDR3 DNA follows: TGTGCCACCAGTGATGTCGGACAGGGGCTAGGGGGCTACACCTTC. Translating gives CATSDVGQGLGGYTF.

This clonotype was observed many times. In DNA, the CDR3 is TGTGCCAGCAGCCTCCTGTTGACCGAGCAGTACTTC. Translated: CASSLLLTEQYF. The rearrangement links TRBV7-2 to TRBJ2-7; no firm D call. Trimming removed 5 bases at V and 6 bases at J, with 11 bases between. The CDR3 spans 12 residues. Germline V CDR1 and CDR2: SGHTA, FQGNSA. Full variable domain (rest looked up from reference TRBV7-2 and TRBJ2-7): GAGVSQSPSNKVTEKGKDVELRCDPISGHTALYWYRQSLGQGLEFLIYFQGNSAPDKSGLPSDRFSAERTGGSVSTLTIQRTQQEDSAVYLCASSLLLTEQYFGPGTRLTVT.

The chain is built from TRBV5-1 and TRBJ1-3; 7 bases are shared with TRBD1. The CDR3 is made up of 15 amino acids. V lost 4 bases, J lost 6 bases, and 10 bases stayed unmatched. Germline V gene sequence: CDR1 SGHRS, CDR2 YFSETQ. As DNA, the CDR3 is TGCGCCAGCAGCCAGGACCCTGGGACAGAAAACACCATATATTTT. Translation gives CASSQDPGTENTIYF. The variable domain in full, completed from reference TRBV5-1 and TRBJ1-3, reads KAGVTQTPRYLIKTRGQQVTLSCSPISGHRSVSWYQQTPGQGLQFLFEYFSETQRNKGNFPGRFSGRQFSNSRSEMNVSTLELGDSALYLCASSQDPGTENTIYFGEGSWLTVV.

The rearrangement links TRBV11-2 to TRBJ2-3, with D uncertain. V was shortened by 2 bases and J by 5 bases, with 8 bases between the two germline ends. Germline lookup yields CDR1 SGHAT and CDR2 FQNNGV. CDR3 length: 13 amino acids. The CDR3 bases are TGTGCCAGCAGCTTACGTGGTGTAGATACGCAGTATTTT. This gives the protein CASSLRGVDTQYF.